This passage covers 19 T cell receptor beta chains from one sample sequenced in a study of CD8 T cells in Susac syndrome. After extraction with the RNeasy kit, 0.5 to 1 ug of the RNA was reverse transcribed using random hexamers. TCRdb ran MiXCR on the immunoSEQ multiplex PCR reads and lists one entry per CDR3 protein. This table has 95,000 to 150,000 distinct CDR3 sequences, 85% to 95% appearing once. The material sequenced was CD8+ T cells from PBMCs. All receptors derive from a human donor with Susac syndrome.

The genes are TRBV4-1 and TRBJ2-1, with D possibly being TRBD2 (5 bases). Trimming removed 5 bases from V and 5 bases from J, with 19 bases in between. CDR3 length: 16 residues. CDR1 is MGHRA, CDR2 YSYEKL, per germline. The CDR3 protein is CASSSTGIMRDNEQFF. CDR3 coding DNA: TGCGCCAGCAGCTCCACTGGGATCATGCGGGACAATGAGCAGTTCTTC.

The V call is TRBV29-1, the J call TRBJ2-7, with D maybe TRBD2 (6 bases). The germline CDR1 and CDR2 sequences are SQVTM and ANQGSEA. The CDR3 is 16 amino acids. Trimming cost V 4 bases and J 5 bases, with 24 bases left between them. CDR3 DNA sequence: TGCAGCGTTGTCCCACAGTCGGAGGGAAGGTACAACGAGCAGTACTTC. It translates to CSVVPQSEGRYNEQYF.

The chain couples TRBV27 to TRBJ2-3; possibly TRBD2 for D (5 bases). The CDR3 is 16 amino acids. CDR1 and CDR2 from the germline V gene are MNHEY and SMNVEV (reference sequence). Trimming stripped 5 bases from V and 1 base from J, with 16 bases between. Here the CDR3 DNA reads TGTGCCAGCAGTACCCTACTAGTCGCGGGCACAGATACGCAGTATTTT. This gives the protein CASSTLLVAGTDTQYF.

V usage is TRBV20-1 and J usage is TRBJ2-6; 7 positions agree with TRBD1. CDR3 length: 19 amino acids. V shed 1 base, J shed 0 bases, and the junction held 12 bases outside the gene matches. Germline-derived CDR1 and CDR2 are DFQATT and SNEGSKA (reference sequence). The CDR3 reads CSARGEQGLSSSGANVLTF. The DNA of the CDR3 is TGCAGTGCTAGAGGCGAACAGGGGCTCTCAAGCTCTGGGGCCAACGTCCTGACTTTC.

The V call is TRBV2, the J call TRBJ2-7; the match to TRBD1 covers 10 bases. Germline CDR1 is SNHLY and CDR2 is FYNNEI. CDR3 size: 13 residues. After removal of 8 bases from V and 5 bases from J, the junction contained 6 bases not matched to a gene. CDR3 sequence (DNA): TGTGCCAGCCATGGACAGGGGGTCGACGAGCAGTACTTC. It specifies CASHGQGVDEQYF.

This rearrangement joins TRBV7-9 to TRBJ1-2, with D perhaps matching TRBD1 (6 bases). The CDR3 length is 14 residues. With 5 bases removed from V and 5 bases from J, the gap between germline ends came to 15 bases. Germline V gives CDR1 SEHNR, CDR2 FQNEAQ (reference sequence). For the CDR3, the DNA is TGTGCCAGCAGCCTTACGGCCAGGGGATATGGCTACACCTTC. Its translation is CASSLTARGYGYTF. The variable domain in full, with the rest retrieved from reference TRBV7-9 and TRBJ1-2, is DTGVSQNPRHKITKRGQNVTFRCDPISEHNRLYWYRQTLGQGPEFLTYFQNEAQLEKSRLLSDRFSAERPKGSFSTLEIQRTEQGDSAMYLCASSLTARGYGYTFGSGTRLTVV.

CDR3 in amino acids: CASSSDGGAAGYTF. Here the CDR3 DNA reads TGTGCCAGCAGTTCTGATGGGGGCGCGGCTGGCTACACCTTC. This chain joins TRBV27 and TRBJ1-2; D might be TRBD1 (6 bases). V lost 4 bases, J lost 7 bases, and 16 bases lay in between. The CDR3 spans 14 residues. Germline V gives CDR1 MNHEY, CDR2 SMNVEV (reference sequence).

In this sample, this clonotype turned up once. V and J are TRBV11-2 and TRBJ1-4, with D unresolved. Trimming took off 5 bases at V and 0 bases at J, with 7 bases between the two ends. Germline V gives CDR1 SGHAT, CDR2 FQNNGV. The CDR3 consists of 14 residues. The CDR3 here is CASSPAATNEKLFF. The CDR3 nucleotides are TGTGCCAGCAGCCCGGCCGCAACTAATGAAAAACTGTTTTTT.

V and J are TRBV7-2 and TRBJ2-7, with D maybe TRBD1 (5 bases). The length of the CDR3 is 15 residues. CDR1 SGHTA and CDR2 FQGNSA come from the germline V gene. Trimming cost V 1 base and J 5 bases, with 15 bases left between them. The CDR3, as DNA: TGTGCCAGCAGCTTAGTGAGGCAGGGTCATAACGAGCAGTACTTC. Translating it yields CASSLVRQGHNEQYF. Variable domain in full (rest from reference TRBV7-2 and TRBJ2-7): GAGVSQSPSNKVTEKGKDVELRCDPISGHTALYWYRQSLGQGLEFLIYFQGNSAPDKSGLPSDRFSAERTGGSVSTLTIQRTQQEDSAVYLCASSLVRQGHNEQYFGPGTRLTVT.

The chain carries TRBV15 and TRBJ2-7; TRBD2 might be the D (6 bases). Germline V CDR1 and CDR2: LNHNV, YYDKDF (reference sequence). This CDR3 region has 14 residues. Trimming took off 1 base at V and 3 bases at J, with 10 bases between the two ends. Here the CDR3 reads CATSRVGGNYEQYF. The CDR3 bases are TGTGCCACCAGCAGAGTGGGAGGTAACTACGAGCAGTACTTC.

This clonotype was detected once. The chain employs TRBV29-1 and TRBJ2-1; the D is unclear. Trimming removed 3 bases from V and 11 bases from J, with 5 bases in between. The CDR3 spans 9 residues. The V gene's germline CDR1 is SQVTM and CDR2 ANQGSEA. CDR3 nucleotide sequence: TGCAGCGTTGACACTCAGCAGTTCTTC. Amino acid sequence: CSVDTQQFF.

The V and J genes are TRBV6-6 and TRBJ1-2, with 9 bases that match TRBD1. This CDR3 comprises 14 residues. V was pared by 5 bases and J by 3 bases, with 4 bases of the junction left unmatched. Germline CDR1 and CDR2: MNHNY and SVGAGI (reference sequence). The DNA of the CDR3 is TGTGCCAGCAGTGACGACAGGGGGGACTATGGCTACACCTTC. Protein product: CASSDDRGDYGYTF.

The DNA of the CDR3 is TGTGCCAGCAGTTTATTAGGCGCCAATCAGCCCCAGCATTTT. Translating gives CASSLLGANQPQHF. This chain joins TRBV27 and TRBJ1-5; D ambiguous. V lost 1 base and J lost 3, with 7 bases in between. There are 14 residues in the CDR3. Germline V CDR1 and CDR2: MNHEY, SMNVEV (reference sequence).

V is TRBV12-3 or TRBV12-4 and J is TRBJ2-2, with D uncertain. The CDR3 length is 13 residues. V lost 3 bases and J lost 6, with 8 bases in between. Here the CDR3 DNA reads TGTGCCAGCAGTTTTTCCATGCCCGGGGAGCTGTTTTTT. Encoded protein: CASSFSMPGELFF.

In regard to this clonotype: Relative to the germline gene, one junction end is altered; a read error may explain this. The V gene is TRBV7-9, the J gene TRBJ2-5; D is undetermined. Looked up from germline, CDR1 is SEHNR and CDR2 is FQNEAQ (reference sequence). The CDR3 sequence is 11 residues long. CDR3 sequence: CASSLGTEPNF. The CDR3 coding sequence is TGTGCCAGCAGCTTAGGGACGGAGCCGAACTTC.

The gene calls are TRBV13 and TRBJ1-1; 7 bases are a match to TRBD1. CDR3 size: 13 residues. The V gene end was trimmed by 6 bases and the J gene end by 6 bases; junction bases not matched to a gene: 7. CDR1 PRHDT and CDR2 FYEKMQ come from the germline V gene (reference sequence). The DNA for the CDR3 is TGTGCCAGCAGTTACAGGGGCACGGCTGAAGCTTTCTTT. Amino acid sequence: CASSYRGTAEAFF.

The chain recombines TRBV5-6 with TRBJ1-1; 8 nucleotides match TRBD1. This CDR3 region has 14 residues. V dropped 5 bases and J dropped 3; count of bases not matched to a gene: 6. Looked up from germline, CDR1 is SGHDT and CDR2 is YYEEEE. In nucleotides, the CDR3 is TGTGCCAGCAGTCCGGACAGGGAGGACACTGAAGCTTTCTTT. Translation: CASSPDREDTEAFF.

This clonotype appeared a single time. The V gene is TRBV4-1, the J gene TRBJ2-7; 7 nucleotides agree with TRBD1. CDR1 MGHRA and CDR2 YSYEKL come from the germline V gene. The CDR3 loop spans 15 amino acids. V lost 3 bases, J lost 7 bases, and 12 bases stayed unmatched. CDR3 DNA sequence: TGCGCCAGCAGCCAGTCACCGGGACAGTCGAGGGAGCAGTACTTC. Translating gives CASSQSPGQSREQYF.

The chain couples TRBV10-1 to TRBJ1-2; TRBD1 matches at 7 bases. V lost 7 bases to trimming and J lost 5 bases; unmatched junction nucleotides: 4. Germline lookup yields CDR1 WNHNN and CDR2 SYGVQD (reference sequence). This CDR3 has 12 amino acids. The CDR3 DNA is TGCGCCAGCACCTGGACAGGTTATGGCTACACCTTC. Its translation is CASTWTGYGYTF.